This T cell receptor (beta chain) was obtained from a study of OX40 agonist ivuxolimab in advanced cancers. As for this clone: Antigen specificity is unknown.

With 6 bases removed from V and 2 bases from J, the gap between germline ends came to 6 bases. The length of the CDR3 is 12 residues. Germline CDR1 MNHNY, CDR2 SVGAGI (reference sequence). Only in-frame clones appear in the TCRdb table, and some are missing; sequencing was by immunoSEQ multiplex PCR. The sample holds 74,000 or so clones, 85% to 95% seen once. The study, taken as a whole, reports: Expanded clones were, on average, more numerous among CD8+ T cells than CD4+.

The sequenced sample was CD4+ or CD8+ T cells sorted from blood, obtained in a trial of the OX40 agonist ivuxolimab. The clonotype originates from an adult with an advanced solid tumor such as melanoma, head and neck, liver or kidney cancer. This chain connects TRBV6-6 to TRBJ2-3; D remains unclear. The CDR3 DNA follows: TGTGCCAGCAGCTCCTCCACAGATACGCAGTATTTT. Protein: CASSSSTDTQYF.